A single sample is the source of the 13 T cell receptor beta chains below, sequenced in a study of graft-versus-host responses after intestinal transplantation (dated by TCRdb to 2020 to 2022). The library was produced with the immunoSEQ multiplex PCR assay. TCRdb stores this immuneACCESS table with in-frame sequences only. Part of the clones is absent; in the studies checked, under half of the shortfall reflects unresolved V genes, and no reason is known for the rest. This sample has about 130,000 clones in its table, and more than 90% of those were observed once. Around 0.15% of the sample is taken by the ten largest. Reading the label with the study, this specimen's time point is: cells obtained before transplantation from donor or recipient. Which antigens these TCRs recognize remains unknown. The source material was unstimulated CD4+ T cells sorted from spleen or lymph node cells, sampled before intestinal transplant. These receptors all stem from a human donor who received an intestinal transplant.

The rearrangement joins TRBV6-1 to TRBJ1-6, with no clear D. The ends were cut back, 2 bases at V and 8 bases at J, with 7 bases in the middle. The germline V gene has CDR1 MNHNS and CDR2 SASEGT. The CDR3 covers 13 residues. CDR3 in amino acids: CASSELSDSPLHF. CDR3 nucleotides: TGTGCCAGCAGTGAATTAAGCGATTCACCCCTCCACTTT.

The V gene is TRBV6-1, the J gene TRBJ1-4; no clear D. Trimming left V 1 base short and J 7 bases short, with 7 bases between. This CDR3 has 13 amino acids. CDR1 is MNHNS and CDR2 is SASEGT in the germline V gene. CDR3 sequence (DNA): TGTGCCAGCAGTGAAGGTCCCCTTGAAAAACTGTTTTTT. Encoded protein: CASSEGPLEKLFF.

This rearrangement joins TRBV19 to TRBJ1-4; TRBD1 matches at 9 bases. Germline V lookup: CDR1 LNHDA, CDR2 SQIVND (reference sequence). This CDR3 is built from 17 residues. V gave up 5 bases and J gave up 7 bases; unmatched junction bases: 14. The CDR3 region is CASSRRILTGGGEKLFF. CDR3 DNA sequence: TGTGCCAGTAGTCGGAGGATCCTGACAGGGGGAGGTGAAAAACTGTTTTTT.

The rearrangement links TRBV7-2 to TRBJ2-3; unclear D gene. Germline-derived CDR1 and CDR2 are SGHTA and FQGNSA. This CDR3 is 14 amino acids long. The V end was cut by 6 bases, the J end by 0 bases, with 10 bases between. CDR3 residues: CASSHYKSTDTQYF. CDR3 DNA: TGTGCCAGCAGTCATTATAAAAGCACAGATACGCAGTATTTT.

V gene TRBV19 combines with J gene TRBJ1-3, with 7 bases that match TRBD1. CDR3 size: 15 residues. The germline gives CDR1 LNHDA, CDR2 SQIVND (reference sequence). With 5 bases clipped from V and 2 bases from J, the junction kept 6 bases outside the gene matches. The CDR3 region has the DNA TGTGCCAGTAGTGAAGGACAGGTTGCTGGAAACACCATATATTTT. Translated, it gives CASSEGQVAGNTIYF.

The chain recombines TRBV30 with TRBJ1-2, with D unresolved. The germline CDR1 and CDR2 sequences are GTSNPN and SVGIG (reference sequence). The CDR3 length is 12 residues. V lost 0 bases to trimming and J lost 7 bases, with 9 bases between them. CDR3 amino acids: CAWSVGFSGYTF. CDR3 DNA: TGTGCCTGGAGTGTAGGGTTCTCTGGCTACACCTTC.

V usage is TRBV7-2 and J usage is TRBJ2-1, with a weak D call TRBD1 (5 bases). The germline gives CDR1 SGHTA, CDR2 FQGNSA. The CDR3 has 14 amino acids. The V and J ends lost 1 base and 5 bases respectively, with 9 bases between them. The CDR3 coding sequence is TGTGCCAGCAGCTTAGGATTGGGGCACAATGAGCAGTTCTTC. It encodes CASSLGLGHNEQFF.

This rearrangement joins TRBV13 to TRBJ2-7; a weak D match, TRBD1 (6 bases). Germline CDR1 and CDR2: PRHDT and FYEKMQ (reference sequence). Trimming cost V 6 bases and J 8 bases, with 20 bases left between them. The length of the CDR3 is 14 residues. Here the CDR3 reads CASREGERSGKQYF. The CDR3 DNA sequence: TGTGCCAGCAGAGAGGGGGAGCGGAGCGGTAAGCAGTACTTC.

The chain recombines TRBV7-9 with TRBJ2-1; D gene ambiguous. V dropped 11 bases and J dropped 6 bases, with 17 bases sitting between them. The CDR3 spans 13 residues. Per germline, CDR1 SEHNR and CDR2 FQNEAQ (reference sequence). The CDR3 DNA reads as TGTGCCGTCTCTCGGCCGACCCCCAATGAGCAGTTCTTC. Residues: CAVSRPTPNEQFF. Variable domain in full (rest from reference TRBV7-9 and TRBJ2-1): DTGVSQNPRHKITKRGQNVTFRCDPISEHNRLYWYRQTLGQGPEFLTYFQNEAQLEKSRLLSDRFSAERPKGSFSTLEIQRTEQGDSAMYLCAVSRPTPNEQFFGPGTRLTVL.

The CDR3 loop reads CAIGADQPQHF. CDR3 in DNA: TGTGCCATCGGCGCTGATCAGCCCCAGCATTTT. The genes are TRBV10-3 and TRBJ1-5; D ambiguous. Germline V gives CDR1 ENHRY, CDR2 SYGVKD. The CDR3 runs 11 residues. The V and J ends lost 8 bases and 5 bases respectively, with 7 bases between them.

The chain recombines TRBV5-1 with TRBJ2-1; the D is unclear. V was trimmed by 2 bases and J by 7 bases, leaving 13 bases between them. Germline loops: CDR1 SGHRS, CDR2 YFSETQ. The CDR3 spans 14 residues. As DNA, the CDR3 is TGCGCCAGCAGCTTAGAAGTGGGAAGAAATGAGCAGTTCTTC. It encodes CASSLEVGRNEQFF.

J is TRBJ2-6 and V is TRBV18; 12 positions agree with TRBD1. The CDR3 consists of 19 residues. After removal of 3 bases from V and 4 bases from J, the junction contained 10 bases not matched to a gene. Germline assignment: CDR1 KGHSH and CDR2 LQKENI. The CDR3 region is CASSPPGTGGGSGANVLTF. CDR3 DNA sequence: TGTGCCAGCTCACCCCCCGGGACAGGGGGCGGGTCCGGGGCCAACGTCCTGACTTTC.

The V call is TRBV27, the J call TRBJ2-3; D gene unclear. V shed 8 bases and J shed 3 bases, with 15 bases lying between them. Germline V gene sequence: CDR1 MNHEY, CDR2 SMNVEV (reference sequence). CDR3 size: 14 residues. CDR3 sequence (DNA): TGTGCCAGCTCTAAGGCCGATTGGACAGATACGCAGTATTTT. It specifies CASSKADWTDTQYF.